This TCR beta chain was captured in a study of cytotoxic CD8 clonotypes in ibrutinib-treated CLL (dated by TCRdb to the early 2020s). Describing the broader study: In this cohort, approximately 15 patients were treatment-naive and 11 to 12 were relapsed/refractory, while about 18 had unmutated IGHV. An average of roughly 270,000 productive templates and 94,082 productive rearrangements was obtained per sample. Partial responses were observed in around 25 patients and complete responses in 2; after a median follow-up of around 68 months, remission was maintained in 14 patients and progression was observed in about twelve. Response samples were taken after a median of approximately 13 months on treatment, ranging from about 6 to 40 months. Of the approximately 87 participants in the trial, roughly 26 had longitudinal samples available. All remission and progressive disease samples were collected while patients were still receiving ibrutinib. Cryopreserved peripheral blood mononuclear cells were obtained prior to treatment, at the time of response, and at either disease progression or sustained remission.

V lost 3 bases and J lost 5 bases; the stretch between them is 14 bases long. For CDR1 and CDR2, the germline V gene lists LGHNA and YNFKEQ. Reading from cysteine to phenylalanine, the CDR3 counts 15 amino acids. Only the CDR3 part of the read is kept: 45 bases, read in frame from the first base. The time point label, read with the paper, signifies: about a year on ibrutinib. For TCR beta library preparation, approximately 1.8 micrograms of genomic DNA was extracted from cryopreserved PBMCs. Longitudinal blood samples from CLL patients receiving ibrutinib monotherapy were subjected to high-throughput TCR beta sequencing. The patients took part in an open-label, single-center phase 2 trial of ibrutinib monotherapy. Study-wide conclusions, independent of this receptor: Sampling times were not matched between sustained-remission and progressing patients, and lymph node repertoires were not studied. At ibrutinib response clonality went up, during sustained remission it held steady, and at progression it dropped back toward baseline. Baseline clonality was found to be higher than that of age-matched healthy donors and was strongly correlated with circulating CD8+ T-cell counts. Public clonotypes were rare and either shrank or stayed stable during treatment, and the rise in clonality at ibrutinib response reflected expansion of private clonotypes.

This clone has only one observation. This clone's antigen is unknown. No much larger clone exists at a distance of one base, and base qualities are not known. The goal of deep resolution MiSeq sequencing was a depth between 1 in 1 million and 1 in 200,000 T cells, and coverage averaged 10x per clonotype. The immunoSEQ hsTCRB Kit was used to generate the TCR beta libraries. The authors' pipeline ran thus. ImmunoSEQ Data Assistant and ImmunoSEQ Analyzer were used for data analysis, and V, D and J genes were assigned according to IMGT definitions. Clonality, with values ranging from 0 to 1, was calculated as one minus the normalized Shannon entropy of productive rearrangement frequencies. Public clonotype analysis was restricted to overrepresented clonotypes comprising at least 0.05% of each patient's repertoire. Some 14 age-matched healthy donor repertoires from immuneACCESS served as clonality controls. TCRdb re-hosts the immuneACCESS table, in-frame sequences only. Its copies lack some clones; in the studies checked, an unresolved V gene accounts for under half of them, and the cause for the rest is not known. From that table come the V and J calls and clone size; the DNA was used to work out D and trimming. The sample table holds some 81,000 clones, of which roughly 77% were seen once. The top ten clones comprise approximately 5.1% of the sample.

This specimen was PBMCs, taken after 12 months of ibrutinib treatment. This TCR came from a human donor with chronic lymphocytic leukemia. In this chain, TRBV4-2 is recombined with TRBJ2-1; TRBD2 might be the D gene, on 6 matching bases. The nucleotides read TGTGCCAGCAGCCAGGCGGGGCTCCTAGACAATGAGCAGTTCTTC. Translation gives CASSQAGLLDNEQFF.